This T cell receptor (beta chain) was found in a study of blood T cell repertoires in COVID-19. Overall study context: Some COVID-19 samples were acute and others convalescent; all came from the United States, Italy and Spain. The cDNA or gDNA used as material had been derived from T cells, B-cell-depleted T cells, or PBMCs.

It was during active infection that Seattle patients were enrolled and then longitudinally followed. As processed by the authors: Amplified reference gene primers provided the basis for estimating nucleated cell counts. Data came from immunoSEQ multiplex PCR; TCRdb stores just in-frame clones and leaves some out. V, J and clone size are taken as reported in that table, and D and trimming were inferred from the DNA itself. Of 250,000 to 300,000 clones in the sample, roughly 90% are singletons; the top ten hold 2.1%. On this clone itself: Other DNA sequences from this sample encode an identical CDR3 as well.

Trimming took off 2 bases at V and 3 bases at J, with 7 bases between the two ends. This CDR3 is 13 amino acids long. The V gene's germline CDR1 is KGHSH and CDR2 LQKENI. Sequencing was done on a sample of peripheral blood. The sequence came from an older woman with COVID-19, enrolled during active disease. The V call is TRBV18, the J call TRBJ1-2; a weak D match, TRBD1 (6 bases). The CDR3 DNA reads TGTGCCAGCTCACCATCAGGGGACTATGGCTACACCTTC. Its translation: CASSPSGDYGYTF.